The rows below give T cell receptor beta chains drawn from one sample of a study of identical twins. TCRdb redid the calling of the 5' RACE reads with MiXCR, one entry per CDR3 protein. The sample includes 750,000 to 950,000 distinct CDR3 sequences, about 12% seen only once; the top ten take around 1.5%. The same specimen was also included in a second study, on yellow fever vaccine responses in identical twins.

Source material: PBMCs. The receptors come from a woman aged 18-30 years in good health. Both conserved end residues are part of each CDR3. D genes are given only for firm matches. Expanded clones are given a class, and other clones once, few, many or no size at all.

TRBD2 NA TRBJ2-7 TRBV4-1 CASSPGTSGSYGQYF TGCGCCAGCAGCCCAGGGACTAGCGGATCCTACGGGCAGTACTTC
TRBD1 NA TRBJ1-1 TRBV6-5 CASSYGHGTGFMNTEAFF TGTGCCAGCAGTTACGGCCACGGGACAGGGTTCATGAACACTGAAGCTTTCTTT
TRBD1 NA TRBJ1-5 TRBV6-6 CASTEGANQPQHF TGTGCCAGCACCGAGGGGGCCAATCAGCCCCAGCATTTT
NA many TRBJ2-2 TRBV9 CASSVGSRSGELFF TGTGCCAGCAGCGTAGGCAGCAGGTCGGGGGAGCTGTTTTTT
NA NA TRBJ1-4 TRBV2 CASRVDSTTNEKLFF TGTGCCAGCAGGGTAGACAGTACAACTAATGAAAAACTGTTTTTT
TRBD1 NA TRBJ2-2 TRBV19 CASIGPGTGLTGELFF TGTGCCAGTATAGGACCCGGGACAGGGCTCACCGGGGAGCTGTTTTTT
NA NA TRBJ2-7 TRBV4-2 CASSQAPARPDEQYF TGTGCCAGCAGCCAAGCTCCTGCGCGGCCAGACGAGCAGTACTTC
NA many TRBJ2-5 TRBV5-5 CASSGGLLWEETQYF TGTGCCAGCAGCGGCGGACTCCTATGGGAAGAGACCCAGTACTTC
TRBD2 NA TRBJ2-1 TRBV25-1 CASKTSGGPGTNNEQFF TGTGCCAGCAAGACTAGCGGGGGGCCAGGTACCAACAATGAGCAGTTCTTC
TRBD2 NA TRBJ2-1 TRBV5-1 CASSGGDRGLGGYNEQFF TGCGCCAGCAGCGGGGGTGACCGGGGACTAGGCGGCTACAATGAGCAGTTCTTC
NA once TRBJ1-5 TRBV5-4 CASSLGPGEEKGVNQPQHF TGTGCCAGCAGCTTGGGGCCCGGAGAAGAAAAGGGGGTTAATCAGCCCCAGCATTTT
TRBD2 NA TRBJ2-1 TRBV10-3 CASTTGTSGSHEQFF TGTGCCAGCACGACCGGGACTAGCGGGAGCCATGAGCAGTTCTTC
NA NA TRBJ2-2 TRBV10-3 CAISEPRGPFTGELFF TGTGCCATCAGTGAGCCGAGAGGACCATTCACCGGGGAGCTGTTTTTT
NA many TRBJ1-5 TRBV27 CASSLSRNQPQHF TGTGCCAGCAGTTTATCCCGTAATCAGCCCCAGCATTTT
TRBD1 many TRBJ1-5 TRBV4-2 CASSQGGTGGNYQPQHF TGTGCCAGCAGCCAAGGAGGGACAGGGGGAAATTATCAGCCCCAGCATTTT
TRBD2 few TRBJ2-1 TRBV19 CASSMPGLAGVDEQFF TGTGCCAGTAGTATGCCGGGACTAGCGGGAGTCGATGAGCAGTTCTTC
NA few TRBJ1-1 TRBV5-1 CASSFDSEAFF TGCGCCAGCAGCTTTGATTCGGAAGCTTTCTTT
NA many TRBJ2-6 TRBV12-3/TRBV12-4 CASSQRNSGANVLTF TGTGCCAGCAGCCAAAGAAACTCTGGGGCCAACGTCCTGACTTTC
NA few TRBJ2-5 TRBV20-1 CSARHTRDLKGLAYF TGCAGTGCTAGACATACCCGGGACCTCAAAGGGTTGGCGTACTTC
TRBD2 NA TRBJ2-5 TRBV5-1 CASSGRTSGMETQYF TGCGCCAGCAGCGGTAGGACTAGCGGGATGGAGACCCAGTACTTC
TRBD2 few TRBJ2-5 TRBV5-1 CASSLARAGVYGRETQYF TGCGCCAGCAGCTTGGCCCGAGCGGGAGTGTATGGGCGAGAGACCCAGTACTTC
NA NA TRBJ2-7 TRBV27 CASSWTGADYEQYF TGTGCCAGCAGTTGGACCGGGGCCGACTACGAGCAGTACTTC
NA once TRBJ2-3 TRBV20-1 CSASKAGVGDSDTQYF TGCAGTGCTAGTAAGGCCGGGGTTGGCGATTCAGATACGCAGTATTTT
NA few TRBJ1-4 TRBV10-2 CASSGREREKLFF TGCGCCAGCTCTGGCAGGGAAAGGGAAAAACTGTTTTTT
NA NA TRBJ2-1 TRBV2 CASNRYNEQFF TGTGCCAGCAACCGGTACAATGAGCAGTTCTTC
NA many TRBJ2-1 TRBV29-1 CSVEVNGLYNEQFF TGCAGCGTTGAAGTGAATGGACTTTACAATGAGCAGTTCTTC
NA NA TRBJ1-2 TRBV21-1 CASSKLRPGQGFGYTF TGTGCCAGCAGCAAGTTACGCCCGGGACAGGGTTTTGGCTACACCTTC
TRBD1 NA TRBJ2-3 TRBV28 CASRRDRVIDTQYF TGTGCCAGCCGACGGGACAGGGTCATAGATACGCAGTATTTT
TRBD2 NA TRBJ2-1 TRBV11-2 CASSLSLAGGNFNEQFF TGTGCCAGCAGCTTATCACTAGCGGGAGGAAACTTCAATGAGCAGTTCTTC
TRBD2 many TRBJ2-3 TRBV5-6 CASSGLAGGRDTQYF TGTGCCAGCAGCGGACTAGCGGGGGGGCGTGATACGCAGTATTTT
NA many TRBJ2-7 TRBV29-1 CSVSADWFRDEQYF TGCAGCGTTAGTGCGGATTGGTTTCGGGACGAGCAGTACTTC
TRBD1 few TRBJ2-5 TRBV20-1 CSARRQGASETQYF TGCAGTGCTAGACGACAGGGGGCGAGCGAGACCCAGTACTTC
NA NA TRBJ2-3 TRBV20-1 CSAPVGSSTDTQYF TGCAGTGCTCCAGTCGGTTCTAGCACAGATACGCAGTATTTT
NA few TRBJ2-1 TRBV10-2 CASSDGLHNEQFF TGCGCCAGCAGTGATGGTCTCCACAATGAGCAGTTCTTC
NA NA TRBJ1-4 TRBV5-1 CASSSGGSFNEKLFF TGCGCCAGCAGCTCAGGTGGCAGCTTTAATGAAAAACTGTTTTTT
NA NA TRBJ2-3 TRBV28 CATHGQQNTQYF TGTGCCACCCACGGACAGCAGAATACGCAGTATTTT
NA NA TRBJ2-1 TRBV2 CASRGEGAKMYEQFF TGTGCCAGCAGGGGGGAGGGGGCCAAGATGTATGAGCAGTTCTTC
NA few TRBJ2-5 TRBV5-1 CASSLPGPGETQYF TGCGCCAGCAGCCTCCCGGGCCCAGGGGAGACCCAGTACTTC
NA many TRBJ1-1 TRBV7-9 CASSLESDTEAFF TGTGCCAGCAGCTTAGAATCAGACACTGAAGCTTTCTTT
NA NA TRBJ1-5 TRBV29-1 CSVADSLVREPQHF TGCAGCGTAGCCGACAGTTTGGTTCGGGAGCCCCAGCATTTT
NA NA TRBJ1-2 TRBV2 CASSVQPDYGYTF TGTGCCAGCAGTGTCCAGCCAGACTATGGCTACACCTTC
NA few TRBJ2-2 TRBV24-1 CATSGFTGELFF TGTGCCACCAGTGGTTTTACCGGGGAGCTGTTTTTT
NA NA TRBJ1-2 TRBV20-1 CSARDLSLPTWGYTF TGCAGTGCTAGAGATCTATCCCTTCCTACTTGGGGCTACACCTTC
TRBD1 NA TRBJ1-6 TRBV6-2/TRBV6-3 CASSDGQGWGYNSPLHF TGTGCCAGCAGTGACGGACAGGGCTGGGGCTATAATTCACCCCTCCACTTT
NA NA TRBJ1-2 TRBV6-1 CASSTTVNYGYTF TGTGCCAGCAGCACGACAGTGAACTATGGCTACACCTTC
NA few TRBJ1-5 TRBV11-2 CASSLAIGSNQPQHF TGTGCCAGCAGCTTAGCGATTGGGAGCAATCAGCCCCAGCATTTT
TRBD1 many TRBJ1-5 TRBV12-3/TRBV12-4 CASSGQENQPQHF TGTGCCAGCAGCGGACAGGAGAATCAGCCCCAGCATTTT
TRBD1 many TRBJ2-7 TRBV12-3/TRBV12-4 CATSGTGFYEQYF TGTGCCACCTCCGGGACAGGGTTCTACGAGCAGTACTTC
TRBD2 NA TRBJ2-1 TRBV10-3 CAISESGSGSGSYNEQFF TGTGCCATCAGTGAGTCTGGTAGCGGGAGTGGCTCCTACAATGAGCAGTTCTTC
TRBD1 NA TRBJ2-3 TRBV2 CASRPHRGSTDTQYF TGTGCCAGCAGGCCCCACAGGGGGTCCACAGATACGCAGTATTTT
TRBD2 few TRBJ2-1 TRBV28 CASSLTNLGLAGWRQFF TGTGCCAGCAGTTTAACAAACCTCGGACTAGCGGGATGGCGGCAGTTCTTC
TRBD1 few TRBJ1-1 TRBV12-3/TRBV12-4 CASSLGITGTGNTEAFF TGTGCCAGCAGTTTAGGTATAACCGGGACAGGGAACACTGAAGCTTTCTTT
NA few TRBJ1-3 TRBV7-8 CASSLSVAQGPGSGNTIYF TGTGCCAGCAGCTTATCAGTGGCCCAGGGTCCCGGCTCTGGAAACACCATATATTTT
NA many TRBJ2-1 TRBV5-1 CASSLFGASSDEQFF TGCGCCAGCAGCTTGTTCGGGGCTTCTAGCGATGAGCAGTTCTTC